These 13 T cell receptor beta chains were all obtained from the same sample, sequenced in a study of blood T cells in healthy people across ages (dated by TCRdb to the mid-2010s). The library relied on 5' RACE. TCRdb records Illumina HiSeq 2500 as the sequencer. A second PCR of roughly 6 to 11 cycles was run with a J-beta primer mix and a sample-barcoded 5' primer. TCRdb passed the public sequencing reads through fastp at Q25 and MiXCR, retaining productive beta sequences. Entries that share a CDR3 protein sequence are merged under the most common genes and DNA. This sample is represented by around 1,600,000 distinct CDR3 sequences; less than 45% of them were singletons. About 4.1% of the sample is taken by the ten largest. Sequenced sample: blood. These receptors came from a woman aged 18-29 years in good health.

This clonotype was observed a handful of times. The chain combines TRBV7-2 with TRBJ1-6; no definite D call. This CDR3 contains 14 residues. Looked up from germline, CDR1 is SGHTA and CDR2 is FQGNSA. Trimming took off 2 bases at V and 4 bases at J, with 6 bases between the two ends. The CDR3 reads CASSLQKYNSPLHF. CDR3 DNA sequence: TGTGCCAGCAGCTTACAGAAATATAATTCACCCCTCCACTTT. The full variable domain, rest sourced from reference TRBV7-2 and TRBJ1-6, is GAGVSQSPSNKVTEKGKDVELRCDPISGHTALYWYRQSLGQGLEFLIYFQGNSAPDKSGLPSDRFSAERTGGSVSTLTIQRTQQEDSAVYLCASSLQKYNSPLHFGNGTRLTVT.

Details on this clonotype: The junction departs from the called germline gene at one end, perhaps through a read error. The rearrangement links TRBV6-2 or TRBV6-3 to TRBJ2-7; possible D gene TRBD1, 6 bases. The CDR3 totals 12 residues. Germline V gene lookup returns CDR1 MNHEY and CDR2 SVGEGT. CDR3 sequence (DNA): TGTGCCTGCAGTTCACAGGGTTTCGAGCAGTACTTC. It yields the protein CACSSQGFEQYF.

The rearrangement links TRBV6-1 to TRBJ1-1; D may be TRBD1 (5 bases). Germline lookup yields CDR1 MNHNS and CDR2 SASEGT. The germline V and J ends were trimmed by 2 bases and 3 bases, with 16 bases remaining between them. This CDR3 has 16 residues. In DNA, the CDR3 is TGTGCCAGCAGTGAATTATGGGACCCTACGGACACTGAAGCTTTCTTT. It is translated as CASSELWDPTDTEAFF.

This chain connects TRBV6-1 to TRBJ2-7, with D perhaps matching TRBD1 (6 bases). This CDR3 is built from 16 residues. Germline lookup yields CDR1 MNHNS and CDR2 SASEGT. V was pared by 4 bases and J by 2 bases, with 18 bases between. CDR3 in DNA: TGTGCCAGCAGTGCCTCCCCTACAGGGTTGCCCTACGAGCAGTACTTC. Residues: CASSASPTGLPYEQYF.

The CDR3 bases are TGTGCCAGCAGCTTAGCCTCTACTAACAATGAGCAGTACTTC. Its translation: CASSLASTNNEQYF. The J gene is TRBJ2-7, the V gene TRBV7-2; no definite D call. Germline V gives CDR1 SGHTA, CDR2 FQGNSA. The CDR3 loop spans 14 amino acids. The V gene lost 0 bases and the J gene lost 7 bases, with 13 bases spanning the gap.

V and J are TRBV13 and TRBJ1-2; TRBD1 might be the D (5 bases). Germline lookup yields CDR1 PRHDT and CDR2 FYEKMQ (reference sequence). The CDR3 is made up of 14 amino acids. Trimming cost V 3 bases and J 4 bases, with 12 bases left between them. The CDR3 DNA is TGTGCCAGCAGCTTCGAGGGGAACTCCTATGGCTACACCTTC. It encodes CASSFEGNSYGYTF.

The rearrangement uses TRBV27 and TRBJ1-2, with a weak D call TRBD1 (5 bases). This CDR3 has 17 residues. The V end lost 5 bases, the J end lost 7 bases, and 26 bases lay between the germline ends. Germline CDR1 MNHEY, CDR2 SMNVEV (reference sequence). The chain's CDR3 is CASSPLPGHPGASGYTF. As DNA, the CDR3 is TGTGCCAGCAGTCCCCTCCCAGGACACCCGGGTGCGAGTGGCTACACCTTC.

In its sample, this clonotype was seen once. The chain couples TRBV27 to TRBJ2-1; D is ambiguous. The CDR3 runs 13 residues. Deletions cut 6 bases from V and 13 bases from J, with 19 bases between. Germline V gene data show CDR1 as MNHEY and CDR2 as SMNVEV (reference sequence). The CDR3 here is CASRTKYQETQFF. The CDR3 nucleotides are TGTGCCAGCAGGACAAAGTACCAAGAGACCCAGTTCTTC.

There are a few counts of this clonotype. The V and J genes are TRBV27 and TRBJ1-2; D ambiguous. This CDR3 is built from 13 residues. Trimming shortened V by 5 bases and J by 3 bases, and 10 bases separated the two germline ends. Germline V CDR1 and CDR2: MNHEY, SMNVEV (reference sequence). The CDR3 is CASSIGEDYGYTF. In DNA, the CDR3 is TGTGCCAGCAGTATCGGGGAGGACTATGGCTACACCTTC.

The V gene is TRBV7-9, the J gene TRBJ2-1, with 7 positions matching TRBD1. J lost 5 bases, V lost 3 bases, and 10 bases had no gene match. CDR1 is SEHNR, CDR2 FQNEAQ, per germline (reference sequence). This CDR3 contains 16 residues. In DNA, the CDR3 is TGTGCCAGCAGCTTTAGTTACAGGGGTATCCACAATGAGCAGTTCTTC. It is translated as CASSFSYRGIHNEQFF.

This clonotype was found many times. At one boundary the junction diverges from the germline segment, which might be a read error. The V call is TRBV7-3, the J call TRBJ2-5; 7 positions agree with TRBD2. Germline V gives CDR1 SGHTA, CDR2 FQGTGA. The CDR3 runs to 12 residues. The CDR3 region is CASSLTGGTQYF. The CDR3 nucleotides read TGTGCTAGCAGCTTAACGGGAGGGACCCAGTACTTC.

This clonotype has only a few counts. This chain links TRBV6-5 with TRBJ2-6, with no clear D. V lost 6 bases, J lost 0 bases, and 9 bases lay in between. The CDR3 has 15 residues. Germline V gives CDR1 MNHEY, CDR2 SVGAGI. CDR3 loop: CASSLLVSGANVLTF. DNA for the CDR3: TGTGCCAGCAGCCTACTTGTCTCTGGGGCCAACGTCCTGACTTTC.

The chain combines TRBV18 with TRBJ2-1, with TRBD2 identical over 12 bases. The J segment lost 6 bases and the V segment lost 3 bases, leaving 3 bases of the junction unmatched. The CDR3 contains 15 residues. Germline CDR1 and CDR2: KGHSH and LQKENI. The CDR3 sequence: CASSPAGLAGNEQFF. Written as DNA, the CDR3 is TGTGCCAGCTCACCCGCGGGACTAGCGGGCAATGAGCAGTTCTTC.